This TCR beta chain appears in the sequencing data of a study of T-cell reconstitution after alpha-beta-depleted transplantation in children. This clonotype was seen only a few times. For TCRbeta, the library was prepared with unique molecular identifiers. TCRdb independently ran MiXCR on the PCR reads; one entry per CDR3 protein. Here the sample spans a few hundred thousand distinct CDR3 sequences, approximately 10% being singletons. Per the germline V gene, CDR1 is MNHNS and CDR2 is SASEGT. V lost 2 bases and J lost 4; bases outside the gene matches: 3. The CDR3 consists of 14 residues. The sequences come from PBMCs from the stem cell graft donor, collected from the stem cell graft. The sequence came from a human donor who donated a stem cell graft to a child with acute myeloid leukemia. This chain connects TRBV6-1 to TRBJ1-1, with 8 nucleotides matching TRBD1. The CDR3 DNA reads TGTGCCAGCAGTGAATTCAGGGGGCCCACTGAAGCTTTCTTT. Translation gives CASSEFRGPTEAFF.